Presented here are 30 T cell receptor beta chains from one specimen sequenced in a study of tumor and adjacent non-tumor tissue in lung cancer. This sample's RNA came from whole unsorted tissue. A modified ARM-PCR protocol with three rounds of nested PCR amplified TCRbeta. MiXCR, run by TCRdb on the multiplex PCR reads, gives a single entry per CDR3 protein. The table includes approximately 120,000 distinct CDR3 sequences, more than 60% detected once. Sequencing used lung tumor tissue. The receptors stem from a woman aged 55-70 years with non-small cell lung cancer.

Judged by abundance, this clonotype is medium-sized. This rearrangement joins TRBV11-3 to TRBJ2-5; tentatively, D is TRBD1 (5 bases). CDR1 SGHNT and CDR2 YENEEA come from the germline V gene. The V and J ends lost 5 bases and 5 bases respectively, with 18 bases between them. This CDR3 is 15 amino acids long. The CDR3: CASSLVGHVGETQYF. For the CDR3, the DNA is TGTGCCAGCAGCCTCGTGGGGCACGTAGGGGAGACCCAGTACTTC.

This clonotype was observed once. One end of the junction does not line up with germline, which may come from a read error. The rearrangement links TRBV14 to TRBJ2-7; D is undetermined. The germline V gene encodes CDR1 SGHDN and CDR2 FVKESK. This CDR3 spans 16 amino acids. The CDR3 region has the DNA TGTGCCAGCAGCCAAGGAAGGGTAATGACTGGGTACGATCAGTACTTC. Protein product: CASSQGRVMTGYDQYF.

This clonotype came up once. The CDR3 ends on some other residue instead of the conserved phenylalanine or tryptophan, so this is likely a read error. The DNA of the CDR3 is TGCAGTGTCCCTAAGACAGGCGGCTATGGCTACACCTTA. It encodes CSVPKTGGYGYTL. The chain has TRBV20-1 and TRBJ1-2, with D possibly being TRBD1 (6 bases). The CDR3 consists of 13 residues. Germline CDR1 DFQATT, CDR2 SNEGSKA (reference sequence). Between the trimmed V and J ends, which lost 7 bases and 4 bases, there was a span of 16 bases.

About this clonotype itself: This CDR3 is missing its conserved last phenylalanine or tryptophan, likely due to a read error. The rearrangement links TRBV6-5 to TRBJ1-2; 7 bases line up with TRBD1. There are 15 residues in the CDR3. Trimming removed 6 bases from V and 4 bases from J; junction bases left unmatched: 11. Germline values: CDR1 MNHEY, CDR2 SVGAGI. CDR3 sequence reads: CASSRQGTGIYGYTL. In DNA form, the CDR3 reads TGTGCCAGCAGCCGACAGGGAACGGGAATCTATGGCTACACCTTG.

Comments on this clonotype: The CDR3 carries no conserved terminal phenylalanine or tryptophan, so it likely arises from a read error. This rearrangement joins TRBV6-6 to TRBJ1-1, with a possible D match to TRBD1 (6 bases). Per the germline V gene, CDR1 is MNHNY and CDR2 is SVGAGI (reference sequence). With 7 bases removed from V and 3 bases from J, the gap between germline ends came to 12 bases. The CDR3 has 13 amino acids. CDR3 in amino acids: CASNTEGDTEAFL. CDR3 sequence (DNA): TGTGCCAGCAACACGGAGGGGGACACTGAAGCTTTCCTT.

The chain is built from TRBV11-2 and TRBJ1-2; unclear D gene. The CDR3 covers 15 residues. The V end was cut by 4 bases, the J end by 8 bases, with 20 bases between. CDR1 is SGHAT, CDR2 FQNNGV, per germline. The CDR3 DNA is TGTGCCAGCAGCTCGGAGGCGCATGGGGAAAGCGGCTACACCTTC. Translating it yields CASSSEAHGESGYTF.

A remark on this clonotype: A read error may explain this, as a much larger clone is one base away. The genes are TRBV20-1 and TRBJ2-7; the D gene is possibly TRBD2 (6 bases). Germline CDR1 DFQATT, CDR2 SNEGSKA (reference sequence). The V end was cut by 7 bases, the J end by 5 bases, with 21 bases between. This CDR3 is 14 amino acids long. CDR3 in DNA: TGCAGTGTTCCTGTGGGGGGAAAGAGCCACGAGCAGTACTTC. Translating gives CSVPVGGKSHEQYF.

There are many counts of this clonotype. This rearrangement joins TRBV7-9 to TRBJ2-1; 8 positions agree with TRBD2. Looked up from germline, CDR1 is SEHNR and CDR2 is FQNEAQ (reference sequence). The CDR3 runs 14 residues. Trimming cost V 4 bases and J 8 bases; bases outside gene matches: 7. The CDR3 DNA sequence: TGTGCCAGCAGCTCGTTCCGGGAGGGCGATGAGCAGTTCTTC. Encoded protein: CASSSFREGDEQFF. The whole variable domain, remainder taken from reference TRBV7-9 and TRBJ2-1, is DTGVSQNPRHKITKRGQNVTFRCDPISEHNRLYWYRQTLGQGPEFLTYFQNEAQLEKSRLLSDRFSAERPKGSFSTLEIQRTEQGDSAMYLCASSSFREGDEQFFGPGTRLTVL.

This clonotype was recorded a few times. This rearrangement joins TRBV11-3 to TRBJ2-2; either TRBD1 or TRBD2 may supply D (5 bases each). The CDR3 sequence is 15 residues long. Trimming pared 5 bases from V and 7 bases from J, leaving 17 bases between. Germline V gene lookup returns CDR1 SGHNT and CDR2 YENEEA. DNA of the CDR3: TGTGCCAGCAGCCCCATCGGGGCAGTGGGCGGGGAGCTGTTTTTT. This sequence encodes CASSPIGAVGGELFF.

This clonotype has at least ten counts. For the CDR3, the DNA is TGTGCCAGCAGGCCGAGTAGCGGCAAATTCAATGAGCAGTTCTTC. Its translation is CASRPSSGKFNEQFF. The genes are TRBV28 and TRBJ2-1; possibly TRBD2 for D (6 bases). Between the trimmed V and J ends, which lost 6 bases and 6 bases, there was a span of 18 bases. This CDR3 comprises 15 residues. Germline CDR1 is MDHEN and CDR2 is SYDVKM.

This clonotype came up many times. Here the CDR3 reads CASSPLSAADTQYF. The CDR3 nucleotides read TGTGCCAGCAGCCCTCTAAGCGCGGCAGATACGCAGTATTTT. The rearrangement joins TRBV11-2 to TRBJ2-3; no clear D. Trimming removed 5 bases at V and 4 bases at J, with 13 bases between. Germline CDR1 reads SGHAT; CDR2 reads FQNNGV. The CDR3 loop spans 14 amino acids.

The sample holds one count of this clonotype. Given a much more abundant clone one base away, this may be a read error. The rearrangement links TRBV29-1 to TRBJ2-4; maybe TRBD1 (6 bases). Per germline, CDR1 SQVTM and CDR2 ANQGSEA. The V gene lost 4 bases and the J gene lost 8 bases, with 12 bases spanning the gap. This CDR3 contains 12 residues. CDR3 coding DNA: TGCAGCGTTGGACAGGTTGGAGACATTCAGTACTTC. This translates into CSVGQVGDIQYF.

In the case of this clonotype: This clone may be a read error of a much larger clone one base away. J is TRBJ2-7 and V is TRBV20-1, with D possibly TRBD1 on 6 matching bases. Trimming removed 1 base from V and 5 bases from J, with 15 bases in between. The CDR3 extends over 14 amino acids. Germline lookup yields CDR1 DFQATT and CDR2 SNEGSKA (reference sequence). This chain's CDR3 is CSARGHQGNNEQYF. The CDR3, as DNA: TGCAGTGCTAGAGGGCATCAGGGGAACAACGAGCAGTACTTC.

Many counts were recorded for this clonotype. The chain joins TRBV6-1 to TRBJ1-5, with 8 positions matching TRBD1. Germline CDR1 reads MNHNS; CDR2 reads SASEGT. V shed 5 bases, J shed 4 bases, and the junction held 4 bases outside the gene matches. The CDR3 runs 14 residues. For the CDR3, the DNA is TGTGCCAGCAGTTATCAGGGGGCTAATCAGCCCCAGCATTTT. This sequence encodes CASSYQGANQPQHF.

A word on this clonotype: An end of the junction differs from the germline gene, which may be a read error. The chain has TRBV6-5 and TRBJ1-4, with D possibly matching TRBD1 (5 bases). The germline CDR1 and CDR2 sequences are MNHEY and SVGAGI. The CDR3 is 14 residues long. The CDR3 sequence is CASSSPTAGEKPFF. The CDR3 coding sequence is TGTGCCAGCAGTTCCCCCACTGCGGGGGAAAAACCGTTTTTT.

A remark on this clonotype: Just one base apart from a much larger clone, this may be a read error. The V call is TRBV6-5, the J call TRBJ2-1; D might be TRBD1 (5 bases). CDR3 length: 13 amino acids. Germline values: CDR1 MNHEY, CDR2 SVGAGI. V was shortened by 7 bases and J by 4 bases, with 11 bases between the two germline ends. The CDR3 protein is CASNSDSYNEQFF. CDR3 coding DNA: TGTGCCAGCAACTCTGACAGTTACAATGAGCAGTTCTTC.

Of note for this clonotype: The junction and the germline gene differ at one end; a read error may be behind it. The V call is TRBV14, the J call TRBJ1-6; no reliable D call. CDR3 length equals 14 residues. The germline gives CDR1 SGHDN, CDR2 FVKESK. In DNA, the CDR3 is TGTGCCGGCAGCCTTATTAGGAACGAATCACCCGTCCACTTT. It encodes CAGSLIRNESPVHF.

This clonotype came up a few times. A much larger clone sits a single nucleotide away, making a read error possible. V usage is TRBV6-5 and J usage is TRBJ2-3; D unresolved. The CDR3 covers 15 residues. Germline CDR1 and CDR2: MNHEY and SVGAGI. For the CDR3, the DNA is TGTACCAGCAGTGCAAAGGGATTTGGCACAGATACGCAGTATTTT. Amino acids: CTSSAKGFGTDTQYF.

With regard to this clonotype: The junction differs from germline at one of its ends, possibly a read error. The CDR3 sequence: CSARTSGETDTHYF. DNA of the CDR3: TGCAGTGCTAGGACTAGCGGGGAAACAGATACGCATTATTTT. The chain is built from TRBV20-1 and TRBJ2-3, with 11 positions matching TRBD2. The CDR3 is 14 residues long. In germline, CDR1 is DFQATT, CDR2 SNEGSKA (reference sequence).

Notes on this clonotype: At one boundary the junction diverges from the germline segment, which might be a read error. The chain recombines TRBV11-2 with TRBJ1-6; D call uncertain. This CDR3 comprises 15 residues. CDR1 is SGHAT, CDR2 FQNNGV, per germline. The CDR3, as DNA: TGTATCAGCAGCTTACAACCCAGCCCGAATTCACCCCACCACTTT. Encoded protein: CISSLQPSPNSPHHF.

A note on this clonotype: At one of its ends the junction is not consistent with the germline gene, which may arise from a read error. This chain uses TRBV12-3 or TRBV12-4 with TRBJ2-2; no clear D gene. This CDR3 contains 16 residues. The chain's CDR3 is CGSTLKTWVNTGELFF. The CDR3 bases are TGTGGCAGCACTTTAAAGACATGGGTTAACACCGGGGAGCTGTTTTTT.

This clonotype was counted many times. The gene calls are TRBV11-3 and TRBJ2-6; no definite D call. V was cut by 5 bases and J by 2 bases, with 10 bases left in between. CDR1 and CDR2 from the germline V gene are SGHNT and YENEEA. The CDR3 contains 15 residues. The CDR3 reads CASSEVTPGANVLTF. The CDR3 region has the DNA TGTGCCAGCAGCGAAGTCACTCCTGGGGCCAACGTCCTGACTTTC.

This CDR3 is CASSWDCPPYEQYF. In DNA, the CDR3 is TGTGCCAGCAGCTGGGACTGCCCTCCCTACGAGCAGTACTTC. The rearrangement uses TRBV6-5 and TRBJ2-7; maybe TRBD2 (6 bases). CDR3 length equals 14 residues. Per germline, CDR1 MNHEY and CDR2 SVGAGI. V was cut by 6 bases and J by 2 bases, with 14 bases left in between.

The chain carries TRBV11-3 and TRBJ2-7; 7 nucleotides align to TRBD1. The CDR3 is 14 amino acids. With V trimmed by 5 bases and J by 4 bases, 8 bases remained unmatched. Germline V gives CDR1 SGHNT, CDR2 YENEEA. The CDR3 DNA sequence: TGTGCCAGCAGCGTTGAGGGACAGACATACGAGCAGTACTTC. It codes for CASSVEGQTYEQYF.

The rearrangement joins TRBV20-1 to TRBJ2-1; tentative D call: TRBD2 (5 bases). The CDR3 consists of 16 residues. V was shortened by 6 bases and J by 0 bases, with 18 bases between the two germline ends. Per germline, CDR1 DFQATT and CDR2 SNEGSKA (reference sequence). The CDR3 DNA reads as TGCAGTGCCCACAGTTACGGGGAATTCTCCTACAATGAGCAGTTCTTC. Translating it yields CSAHSYGEFSYNEQFF.

Note on this clonotype: Given the absence of the conserved phenylalanine or tryptophan at the CDR3 end, a read error is likely. CDR3 nucleotide sequence: TGTGCCAGCAGCCAGGGGGGCCGGGGTGGATACGGGGAGCTGTTTATT. It codes for CASSQGGRGGYGELFI. This chain uses TRBV4-2 with TRBJ2-2; D may be TRBD1 or TRBD2 (6 bases each). This CDR3 spans 16 amino acids. Trimming left V 3 bases short and J 7 bases short, with 18 bases between. CDR1 is LGHNA and CDR2 is YNFKEQ in the germline V gene.

Concerning this clonotype itself: This clone may be a read error of a much larger clone one base away. The chain carries TRBV6-5 and TRBJ1-1, with D perhaps TRBD1 (5 bases). Germline CDR1 reads MNHEY; CDR2 reads SVGAGI. The CDR3 extends over 15 amino acids. The CDR3 DNA reads TGTTCCAGCCATGGGACCGACGGACTGAACACTGAAGCTTTCTTT. Residues: CSSHGTDGLNTEAFF.

Notes on this clonotype: Germline is not matched at one junction end, which may reflect a read error. The V and J genes are TRBV11-2 and TRBJ2-7, with TRBD2 matching over 9 bases. The CDR3 runs 15 residues. Germline CDR1 SGHAT, CDR2 FQNNGV. The CDR3 nucleotides are TGTGCCAGTAGCTACGGGAATAGCGGGAGCTACGAGCAGTGTTTC. Translated: CASSYGNSGSYEQCF.

A note on this clonotype: Possible read error: a much larger clone is one base away. The CDR3 protein is CASGPSLTLYNEQFF. The CDR3, as DNA: TGCGCCAGCGGCCCTAGCCTTACACTATACAATGAGCAGTTCTTC. This rearrangement joins TRBV4-3 to TRBJ2-1; D perhaps matches TRBD2 (5 bases). Per germline, CDR1 LGHNA and CDR2 YSLEER. Trimming took off 8 bases at V and 4 bases at J, with 18 bases between the two ends. This CDR3 contains 15 residues.

To note about this clonotype: This likely comes from a read error, as the CDR3 has no conserved phenylalanine or tryptophan at its end. This rearrangement joins TRBV29-1 to TRBJ2-7, with D tentatively TRBD1 (7 bases). Germline loops: CDR1 SQVTM, CDR2 ANQGSEA. The CDR3 extends over 13 amino acids. CDR3 nucleotides: TGCAGCGTGGGAGGACAGGATCACTACGAACAGTACATC. Encoded protein: CSVGGQDHYEQYI.